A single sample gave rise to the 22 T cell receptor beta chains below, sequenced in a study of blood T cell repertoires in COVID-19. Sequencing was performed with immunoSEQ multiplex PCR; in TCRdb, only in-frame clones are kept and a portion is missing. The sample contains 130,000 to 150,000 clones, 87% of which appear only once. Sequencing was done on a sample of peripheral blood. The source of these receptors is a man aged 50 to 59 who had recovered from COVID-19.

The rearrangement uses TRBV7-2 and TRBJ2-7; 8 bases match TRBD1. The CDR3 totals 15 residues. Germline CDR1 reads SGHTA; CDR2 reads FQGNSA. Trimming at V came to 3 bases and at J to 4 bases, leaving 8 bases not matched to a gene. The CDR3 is CASSLLQGALYEQYF. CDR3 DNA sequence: TGTGCCAGCAGCTTGTTGCAGGGGGCCCTATACGAGCAGTACTTC.

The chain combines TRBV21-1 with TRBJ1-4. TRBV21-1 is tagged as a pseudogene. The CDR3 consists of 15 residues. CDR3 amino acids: CASSSNPRTNEKLFF. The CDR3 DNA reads TGTGCCAGCAGCAGTAATCCGAGGACTAATGAAAAACTGTTTTTT.

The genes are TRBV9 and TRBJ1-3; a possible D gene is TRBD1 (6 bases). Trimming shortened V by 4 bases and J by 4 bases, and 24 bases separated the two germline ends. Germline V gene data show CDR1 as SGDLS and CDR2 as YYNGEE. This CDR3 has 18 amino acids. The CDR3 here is CASSPNLPMGASGNTIYF. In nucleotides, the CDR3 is TGTGCCAGCAGCCCTAACCTCCCGATGGGGGCTTCGGGAAACACCATATATTTT.

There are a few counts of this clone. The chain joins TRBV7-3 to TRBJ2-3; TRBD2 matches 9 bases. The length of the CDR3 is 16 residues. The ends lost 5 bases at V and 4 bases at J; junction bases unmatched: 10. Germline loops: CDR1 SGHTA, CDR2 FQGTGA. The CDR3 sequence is CASSPSSGVGADTQYF. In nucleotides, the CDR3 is TGTGCCAGCAGCCCATCTAGCGGGGTGGGCGCAGATACGCAGTATTTT.

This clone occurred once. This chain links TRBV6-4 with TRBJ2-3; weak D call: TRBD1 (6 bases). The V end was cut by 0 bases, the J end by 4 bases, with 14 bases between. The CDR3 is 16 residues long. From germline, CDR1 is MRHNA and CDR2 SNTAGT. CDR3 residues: CASSDSGTPSADTQYF. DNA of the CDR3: TGTGCCAGCAGTGACTCCGGGACACCCAGCGCAGATACGCAGTATTTT.

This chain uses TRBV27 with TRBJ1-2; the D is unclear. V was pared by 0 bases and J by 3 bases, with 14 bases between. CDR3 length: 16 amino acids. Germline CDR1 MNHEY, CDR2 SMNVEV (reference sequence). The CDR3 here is CASSLSFTSLDYGYTF. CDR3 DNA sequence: TGTGCCAGCAGTTTATCTTTCACAAGCCTAGACTATGGCTACACCTTC.

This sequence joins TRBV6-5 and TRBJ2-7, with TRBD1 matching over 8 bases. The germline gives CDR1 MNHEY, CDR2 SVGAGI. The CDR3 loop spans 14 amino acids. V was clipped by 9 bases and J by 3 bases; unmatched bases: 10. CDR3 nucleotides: TGTGCCAGTCGGGAAGTCAGGGGGCACTACGAGCAGTACTTC. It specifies CASREVRGHYEQYF.

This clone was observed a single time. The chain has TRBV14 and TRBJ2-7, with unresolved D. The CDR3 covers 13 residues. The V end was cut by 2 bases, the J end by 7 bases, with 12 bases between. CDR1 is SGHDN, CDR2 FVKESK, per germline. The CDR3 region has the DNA TGTGCCAGCAGCCAAATCCCCTTTTATGAGCAGTACTTC. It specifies CASSQIPFYEQYF. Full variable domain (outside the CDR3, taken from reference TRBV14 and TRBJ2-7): EAGVTQFPSHSVIEKGQTVTLRCDPISGHDNLYWYRRVMGKEIKFLLHFVKESKQDESGMPNNRFLAERTGGTYSTLKVQPAELEDSGVYFCASSQIPFYEQYFGPGTRLTVT.

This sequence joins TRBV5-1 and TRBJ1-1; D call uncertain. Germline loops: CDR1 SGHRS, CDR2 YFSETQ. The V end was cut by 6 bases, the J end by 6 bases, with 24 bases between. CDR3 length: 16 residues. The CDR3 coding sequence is TGCGCCAGCACCCTGAGTTTGGACCCCGGAGGTCCTGAAGCTTTCTTT. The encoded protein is CASTLSLDPGGPEAFF.

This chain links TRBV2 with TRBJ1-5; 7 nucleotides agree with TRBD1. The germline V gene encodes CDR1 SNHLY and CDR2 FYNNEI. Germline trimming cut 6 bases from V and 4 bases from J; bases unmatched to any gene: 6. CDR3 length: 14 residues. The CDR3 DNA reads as TGTGCCAGCAGGTGGGACAGCCCGAATCAGCCCCAGCATTTT. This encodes CASRWDSPNQPQHF.

CDR3 DNA: TGTGCCAGCTCACCAGGGGGCGGCCAGGAGCAGTACTTC. Encoded protein: CASSPGGGQEQYF. V and J are TRBV18 and TRBJ2-7; D is possibly TRBD1 (6 bases). The length of the CDR3 is 13 residues. Germline CDR1 is KGHSH and CDR2 is LQKENI. Trimming shortened V by 2 bases and J by 7 bases, and 12 bases separated the two germline ends.

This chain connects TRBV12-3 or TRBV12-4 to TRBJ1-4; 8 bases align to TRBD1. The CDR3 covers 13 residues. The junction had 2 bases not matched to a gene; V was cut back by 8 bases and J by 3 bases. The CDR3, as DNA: TGTGCCAGCCTGGACAGGGCTAATGAAAAACTGTTTTTT. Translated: CASLDRANEKLFF.

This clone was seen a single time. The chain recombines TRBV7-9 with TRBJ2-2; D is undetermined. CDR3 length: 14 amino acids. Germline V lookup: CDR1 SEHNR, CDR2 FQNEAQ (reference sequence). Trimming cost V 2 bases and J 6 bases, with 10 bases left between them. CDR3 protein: CASSLPLAAGELFF. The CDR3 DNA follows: TGTGCCAGCAGCTTACCGCTTGCGGCCGGGGAGCTGTTTTTT. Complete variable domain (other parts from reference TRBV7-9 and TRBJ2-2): DTGVSQNPRHKITKRGQNVTFRCDPISEHNRLYWYRQTLGQGPEFLTYFQNEAQLEKSRLLSDRFSAERPKGSFSTLEIQRTEQGDSAMYLCASSLPLAAGELFFGEGSRLTVL.

CDR3 bases: TGTGCCAGCAGCCGGATGACTAGCGGGGGGGTAGAAGAGCAGTTCTTC. Translated, it gives CASSRMTSGGVEEQFF. V is TRBV4-2 and J is TRBJ2-1; 14 bases match TRBD2. Germline V gives CDR1 LGHNA, CDR2 YNFKEQ. The CDR3 totals 16 residues. V lost 4 bases, J lost 10 bases, and 9 bases stayed unmatched.

The DNA of the CDR3 is TGTGCCAGCTCACCTACAGACGTTACCTACGAGCAGTACTTC. Its translation is CASSPTDVTYEQYF. This chain uses TRBV18 with TRBJ2-7; D ambiguous. CDR3 length: 14 amino acids. V lost 3 bases to trimming and J lost 2 bases, with 11 bases between them. Per the germline V gene, CDR1 is KGHSH and CDR2 is LQKENI.

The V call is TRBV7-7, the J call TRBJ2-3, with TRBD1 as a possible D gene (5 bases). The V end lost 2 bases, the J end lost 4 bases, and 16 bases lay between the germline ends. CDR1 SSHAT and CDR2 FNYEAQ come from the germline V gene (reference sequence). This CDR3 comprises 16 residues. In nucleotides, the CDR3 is TGTGCCAGCAGCTTAAATTCAGGGTTTGGGGCAGATACGCAGTATTTT. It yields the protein CASSLNSGFGADTQYF.

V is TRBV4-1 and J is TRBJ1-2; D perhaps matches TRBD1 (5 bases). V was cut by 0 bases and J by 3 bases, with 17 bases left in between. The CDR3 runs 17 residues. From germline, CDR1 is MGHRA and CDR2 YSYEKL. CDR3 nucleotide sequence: TGCGCCAGCAGCCAAGATCGTGGGGGGGTGCCCTACTATGGCTACACCTTC. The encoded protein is CASSQDRGGVPYYGYTF.

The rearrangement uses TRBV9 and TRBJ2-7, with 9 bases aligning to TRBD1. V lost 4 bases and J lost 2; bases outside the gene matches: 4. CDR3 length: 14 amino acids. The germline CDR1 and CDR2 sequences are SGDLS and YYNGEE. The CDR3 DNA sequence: TGTGCCAGCAGCATCCGACAGGGGGCCTACGAGCAGTACTTC. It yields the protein CASSIRQGAYEQYF.

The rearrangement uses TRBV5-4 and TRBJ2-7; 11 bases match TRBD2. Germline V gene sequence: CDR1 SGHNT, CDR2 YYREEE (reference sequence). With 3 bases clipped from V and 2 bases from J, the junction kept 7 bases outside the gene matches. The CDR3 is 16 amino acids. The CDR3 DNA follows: TGTGCCAGCAGCTCGAAAACTAGCGGGGGACCCTACGAGCAGTACTTC. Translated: CASSSKTSGGPYEQYF.

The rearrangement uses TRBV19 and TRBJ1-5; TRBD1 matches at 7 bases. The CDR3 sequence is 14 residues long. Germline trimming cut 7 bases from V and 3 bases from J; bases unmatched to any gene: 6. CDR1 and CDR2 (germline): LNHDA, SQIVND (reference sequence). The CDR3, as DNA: TGTGCCAGTAAATCTCAGGGGGACAATCAGCCCCAGCATTTT. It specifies CASKSQGDNQPQHF.

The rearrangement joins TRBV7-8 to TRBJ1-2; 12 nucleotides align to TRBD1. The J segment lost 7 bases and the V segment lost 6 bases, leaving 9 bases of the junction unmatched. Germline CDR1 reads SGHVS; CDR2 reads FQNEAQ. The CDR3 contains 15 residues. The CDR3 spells CASSPGQGATGGYTF. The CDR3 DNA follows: TGTGCCAGCAGTCCGGGACAGGGGGCGACGGGTGGCTACACCTTC.

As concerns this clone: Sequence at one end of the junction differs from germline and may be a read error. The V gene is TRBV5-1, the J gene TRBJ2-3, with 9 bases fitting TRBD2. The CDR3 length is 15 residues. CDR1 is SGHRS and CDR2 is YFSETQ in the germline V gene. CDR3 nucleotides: TGCGCCAGCCGCTTGGGGGCGGGGGGGCCAGATACGCAGTATTTT. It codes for CASRLGAGGPDTQYF.